Described below is a single T cell receptor (beta chain) sequence and its context. Enrolled through a virtual design, the participants were between roughly 18 and 89 years of age and came from under 25 US areas. CDR3 length: 15 amino acids. V was trimmed by 0 bases and J by 6 bases, leaving 14 bases between them. Per the germline V gene, CDR1 is SGHNT and CDR2 is YYREEE (reference sequence). The data were obtained in a study of blood T cell repertoires in COVID-19. Assay used: immunoSEQ multiplex PCR; TCRdb lists only in-frame clones, some missing. This sample carries around 190,000 clones, 84% of them seen once, and the ten largest clones take about 3.3%.

The sequence was collected from a woman in her twenties or thirties who had been exposed to COVID-19. V is TRBV5-4 and J is TRBJ2-3; weak D call: TRBD1 (5 bases). Sequenced sample: PBMCs or T cells enriched from blood (not recorded which). CDR3 bases: TGTGCCAGCAGCTTGGGGGGCTTCGTTGATGATACGCAGTATTTT. Amino acids: CASSLGGFVDDTQYF.